These 16 T cell receptor beta chains share one sample of origin, sequenced in a study of shared clonotypes between healthy human individuals. Sequencing was performed with immunoSEQ multiplex PCR; in TCRdb, only in-frame clones are kept and a portion is missing. The sample yields some 690,000 clones, around 91% seen once. Sequences were obtained from memory CD8+ T cells from PBMCs. Indicated subset: CD45RO+ cells pooled with CCR7-negative TemRA cells. The receptors were sampled from a man younger than 35 in good health. Some clones in this sample may be carry-over from other donors' samples.

This chain uses TRBV19 with TRBJ2-1; 8 bases fit TRBD1. Germline V lookup: CDR1 LNHDA, CDR2 SQIVND (reference sequence). This CDR3 has 17 residues. J gave up 3 bases and V 4 bases, and 11 bases lay outside the gene matches. The CDR3 here is CASSRIETGAYYNEQFF. In nucleotides, the CDR3 is TGTGCCAGTAGTAGAATCGAGACAGGGGCCTACTACAATGAGCAGTTCTTC.

CDR3: CASSPLTSGDEQYF. The CDR3 nucleotides read TGCGCCAGCAGTCCCTTGACTAGCGGAGACGAGCAGTACTTC. The V call is TRBV10-2, the J call TRBJ2-5; 9 bases line up with TRBD2. The DNA matches TRBJ2-7 better at its end, which makes the J call doubtful. CDR1 WSHSY and CDR2 SAAADI come from the germline V gene. CDR3 length equals 14 residues.

The chain employs TRBV13 and TRBJ1-6, with a possible D match to TRBD1 (5 bases). Per germline, CDR1 PRHDT and CDR2 FYEKMQ (reference sequence). The CDR3 is made up of 14 amino acids. Deletions cut 1 base from V and 11 bases from J, with 12 bases between. CDR3 bases: TGTGCCAGCAGCTTAGACAGGCCTAGGGCACCCCTCCACTTT. Amino acid sequence: CASSLDRPRAPLHF.

The chain carries TRBV30 and TRBJ1-2; no clear D gene. Trimming stripped 0 bases from V and 6 bases from J, with 11 bases between. There are 13 residues in the CDR3. The germline CDR1 and CDR2 sequences are GTSNPN and SVGIG (reference sequence). The CDR3 here is CAWSVRGDDGYTF. In DNA, the CDR3 is TGTGCCTGGAGTGTACGGGGTGATGATGGCTACACCTTC.

Concerning this clone: The junction departs from germline at one end; a sequencing error may be responsible. The V gene is TRBV11-2, the J gene TRBJ2-7; TRBD1 aligns across 8 bases. Germline V gene sequence: CDR1 SGHAT, CDR2 FQNNGV. This CDR3 has 11 amino acids. DNA for the CDR3: TGTGCCAGCAGCTTCCGACAGGGGTGGCACTTC. Translating gives CASSFRQGWHF.

The chain is built from TRBV27 and TRBJ2-1; D may match TRBD1 or TRBD2 (5 bases each). This CDR3 is built from 18 residues. The V gene lost 11 bases and the J gene lost 0 bases, with 26 bases spanning the gap. CDR1 and CDR2 from the germline V gene are MNHEY and SMNVEV (reference sequence). The CDR3 spells CAAKPSGRTESSYNEQFF. The CDR3 DNA reads as TGTGCCGCTAAACCATCGGGGCGGACTGAAAGCTCCTACAATGAGCAGTTCTTC.

The rearrangement uses TRBV27 and TRBJ2-1; 10 bases agree with TRBD1. CDR3 length: 16 amino acids. Germline CDR1 and CDR2: MNHEY and SMNVEV (reference sequence). J gave up 3 bases and V 1 base, and 3 bases lay outside the gene matches. The CDR3 bases are TGTGCCAGCAGTTTATTGGACAGGGGGGGCTACAATGAGCAGTTCTTC. Residues: CASSLLDRGGYNEQFF.

The chain carries TRBV29-1 and TRBJ2-7, with 8 bases matching TRBD1. Per the germline V gene, CDR1 is SQVTM and CDR2 is ANQGSEA. The junction had 10 bases not matched to a gene; V was cut back by 6 bases and J by 3 bases. This CDR3 contains 14 residues. The CDR3 nucleotides read TGCAGCGTCGAGATACAGGGGGGAAACTACGAGCAGTACTTC. This gives the protein CSVEIQGGNYEQYF.

The gene calls are TRBV7-9 and TRBJ2-1; D assignment may be TRBD1 or TRBD2 (8 bases each). Germline CDR1 reads SEHNR; CDR2 reads FQNEAQ (reference sequence). The CDR3 covers 15 residues. The germline V and J ends were trimmed by 10 bases and 9 bases, with 25 bases remaining between them. CDR3: CATNDPGQAGGEQFF. As DNA, the CDR3 is TGTGCCACCAATGACCCGGGACAGGCGGGGGGTGAGCAGTTCTTC.

The chain recombines TRBV28 with TRBJ2-7; 7 bases map to TRBD2. Losses at the gene ends were 7 bases for V and 2 bases for J; bases not matched to a gene: 8. The length of the CDR3 is 14 residues. CDR1 is MDHEN and CDR2 is SYDVKM in the germline V gene. The CDR3: CASNRERDPYEQYF. The DNA for the CDR3 is TGTGCCAGCAACCGGGAGCGGGACCCCTACGAGCAGTACTTC.

The rearrangement joins TRBV29-1 to TRBJ1-2; perhaps TRBD1 as D (5 bases). V was cut by 5 bases and J by 2 bases, with 15 bases left in between. The CDR3 is 14 residues long. Per germline, CDR1 SQVTM and CDR2 ANQGSEA. The CDR3 sequence: CSVPHRDVNYGYTF. In nucleotides, the CDR3 is TGCAGCGTTCCACACCGGGACGTAAACTATGGCTACACCTTC. Based on the CDR3 plus reference TRBV29-1 and TRBJ1-2, the full variable domain is SAVISQKPSRDICQRGTSLTIQCQVDSQVTMMFWYRQQPGQSLTLIATANQGSEATYESGFVIDKFPISRPNLTFSTLTVSNMSPEDSSIYLCSVPHRDVNYGYTFGSGTRLTVV.

Regarding this clone: Other DNA sequences in this sample translate to the same CDR3. The chain uses TRBV4-3 and TRBJ1-1; D call uncertain. Looked up from germline, CDR1 is LGHNA and CDR2 is YSLEER. This CDR3 is 14 amino acids long. Trimming took 1 base from V and 2 from J, leaving 8 bases between them. The CDR3 sequence: CASSQVEGNTEAFF. CDR3 nucleotide sequence: TGCGCCAGCAGCCAAGTCGAAGGTAACACTGAAGCTTTCTTT.

J is TRBJ1-1 and V is TRBV10-2; weak D call: TRBD1 (5 bases). The V gene's germline CDR1 is WSHSY and CDR2 SAAADI. The CDR3 is made up of 15 amino acids. V was pared by 0 bases and J by 2 bases, with 10 bases between. CDR3 protein: CASSESGGINTEAFF. Here the CDR3 DNA reads TGCGCCAGCAGTGAGTCGGGGGGAATTAACACTGAAGCTTTCTTT.

The chain links TRBV6-5 to TRBJ2-2; 7 nucleotides match TRBD1. The CDR3 is 11 residues long. V lost 9 bases and J lost 9; bases outside the gene matches: 4. Germline V gene lookup returns CDR1 MNHEY and CDR2 SVGAGI. As DNA, the CDR3 is TGTGCCAGTCACAGGGGACGGGAGCTGTTTTTT. It is translated as CASHRGRELFF.

Notes on this clone: Other DNA sequences in the sample encode the same CDR3. This chain links TRBV6-5 with TRBJ2-1; D possibly corresponds to TRBD2 (7 bases). Germline loops: CDR1 MNHEY, CDR2 SVGAGI. Trimming left V 0 bases short and J 9 bases short, with 9 bases between. The CDR3 length is 13 residues. This chain's CDR3 is CASSYSGGLEQFF. The CDR3 region has the DNA TGTGCCAGCAGTTACTCCGGGGGGCTTGAGCAGTTCTTC.

The rearrangement uses TRBV28 and TRBJ2-7, with D possibly being TRBD1 (6 bases). Germline V gene lookup returns CDR1 MDHEN and CDR2 SYDVKM. The CDR3 has 15 residues. V was cut by 7 bases and J by 2 bases, with 18 bases left in between. The CDR3 is CASTRTVQRPYEQYF. In DNA form, the CDR3 reads TGTGCCAGCACAAGGACAGTCCAGAGGCCCTACGAGCAGTACTTC.